A single sample is the source of the 8 T cell receptor beta chains below, sequenced in a study of OX40 agonist ivuxolimab in advanced cancers. The protocol was immunoSEQ multiplex PCR, while the TCRdb copy is restricted to in-frame clones and leaves out a portion. The table records over 65,000 clones, around 85% of them present only once. The source material was CD4+ or CD8+ T cells sorted from blood, sampled in a trial of the OX40 agonist ivuxolimab. These receptors originate from an adult with an advanced solid tumor such as melanoma, head and neck, liver or kidney cancer.

In DNA form, the CDR3 reads TGTGCCAGCAGCTTAGAAGGTCAAGGGGGGGATCTAGCTTTCTTT. This codes for CASSLEGQGGDLAFF. This chain connects TRBV7-2 to TRBJ1-1, with a tentative D call TRBD1 (6 bases). Per the germline V gene, CDR1 is SGHTA and CDR2 is FQGNSA. This CDR3 region has 15 residues. V was cut by 1 base and J by 10 bases, with 19 bases left in between. Together with reference TRBV7-2 and TRBJ1-1, the CDR3 gives the full variable domain: GAGVSQSPSNKVTEKGKDVELRCDPISGHTALYWYRQSLGQGLEFLIYFQGNSAPDKSGLPSDRFSAERTGGSVSTLTIQRTQQEDSAVYLCASSLEGQGGDLAFFGQGTRLTVV.

This clone came up a few times. The chain carries TRBV6-8 and TRBJ1-5; D is uncertain. Trimming removed 7 bases at V and 3 bases at J, with 13 bases between. The CDR3 consists of 14 residues. Germline-derived CDR1 and CDR2 are MNHGY and SAAAGT. The CDR3: CASICGRPNQPQHF. Written as DNA, the CDR3 is TGTGCCAGCATTTGTGGCAGACCCAATCAGCCCCAGCATTTT.

This chain uses TRBV19 with TRBJ1-5; D is perhaps TRBD1 (5 bases). V was cut by 5 bases and J by 8 bases, with 19 bases left in between. CDR1 and CDR2 (germline): LNHDA, SQIVND (reference sequence). The CDR3 covers 15 residues. This CDR3 is CASSPNPGTAEPQHF. Written as DNA, the CDR3 is TGTGCCAGTAGTCCAAATCCCGGGACGGCGGAGCCCCAGCATTTT.

The chain couples TRBV7-6 to TRBJ2-3; possibly TRBD2 for D (7 bases). Germline lookup yields CDR1 SGHVS and CDR2 FNYEAQ. The CDR3 runs to 18 residues. V gave up 3 bases and J gave up 5 bases, with 24 bases separating them. The CDR3 reads CASSFATTYRRGGDTQYF. The CDR3 DNA sequence: TGTGCCAGCAGCTTCGCCACAACGTACAGGAGGGGGGGAGATACGCAGTATTTT. Filled out from reference TRBV7-6 and TRBJ2-3, the complete variable domain reads GAGVSQSPRYKVTKRGQDVALRCDPISGHVSLYWYRQALGQGPEFLTYFNYEAQQDKSGLPNDRFSAERPEGSISTLTIQRTEQRDSAMYRCASSFATTYRRGGDTQYFGPGTRLTVL.

In DNA form, the CDR3 reads TGTGCCAGCAGTGAAGCCCTTTCGGGACAGATCTATGGCTACACCTTC. It encodes CASSEALSGQIYGYTF. This chain connects TRBV6-1 to TRBJ1-2, with 7 bases lining up with TRBD1. The trim removed 0 bases at V and 4 bases at J, leaving 8 bases unmatched. The CDR3 runs 16 residues. Germline V gives CDR1 MNHNS, CDR2 SASEGT.

This clone was counted once. The chain employs TRBV6-1 and TRBJ2-5, with a weak D call TRBD2 (5 bases). The CDR3 sequence is 14 residues long. V gave up 4 bases and J gave up 4 bases, with 13 bases separating them. Germline values: CDR1 MNHNS, CDR2 SASEGT. CDR3 protein: CASSGREWTETQYF. CDR3 nucleotide sequence: TGTGCCAGCAGTGGTAGGGAGTGGACAGAGACCCAGTACTTC.

This clone was found many times. This chain links TRBV6-1 with TRBJ1-2, with TRBD1 matching over 10 bases. CDR3 length: 14 residues. Germline V gene lookup returns CDR1 MNHNS and CDR2 SASEGT. V lost 7 bases, J lost 3 bases, and 5 bases stayed unmatched. CDR3 region: CASTRDRGDYGYTF. CDR3 DNA: TGTGCCAGCACCCGGGACAGGGGAGACTATGGCTACACCTTC.

This clone was found once. The rearrangement links TRBV5-4 to TRBJ1-3, with 7 bases fitting TRBD1. This CDR3 contains 15 residues. Germline trimming cut 3 bases from V and 5 bases from J; bases unmatched to any gene: 8. CDR1 and CDR2 from the germline V gene are SGHNT and YYREEE (reference sequence). CDR3 bases: TGTGCCAGCAGCTGGGCCGACAGGGAGAGAAACACCATATATTTT. Its protein is CASSWADRERNTIYF.